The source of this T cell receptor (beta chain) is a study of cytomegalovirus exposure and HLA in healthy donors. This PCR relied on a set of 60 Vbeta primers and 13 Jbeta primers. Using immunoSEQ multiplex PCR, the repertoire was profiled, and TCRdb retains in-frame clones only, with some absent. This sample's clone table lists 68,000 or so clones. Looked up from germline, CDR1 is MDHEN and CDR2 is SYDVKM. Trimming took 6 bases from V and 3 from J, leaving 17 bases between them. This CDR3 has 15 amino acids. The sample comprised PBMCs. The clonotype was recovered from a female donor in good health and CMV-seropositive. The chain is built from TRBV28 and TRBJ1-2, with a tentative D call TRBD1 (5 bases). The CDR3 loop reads CASSSRRGVDYGYTF. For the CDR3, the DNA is TGTGCCAGCAGCTCTCGACGGGGGGTGGACTATGGCTACACCTTC.